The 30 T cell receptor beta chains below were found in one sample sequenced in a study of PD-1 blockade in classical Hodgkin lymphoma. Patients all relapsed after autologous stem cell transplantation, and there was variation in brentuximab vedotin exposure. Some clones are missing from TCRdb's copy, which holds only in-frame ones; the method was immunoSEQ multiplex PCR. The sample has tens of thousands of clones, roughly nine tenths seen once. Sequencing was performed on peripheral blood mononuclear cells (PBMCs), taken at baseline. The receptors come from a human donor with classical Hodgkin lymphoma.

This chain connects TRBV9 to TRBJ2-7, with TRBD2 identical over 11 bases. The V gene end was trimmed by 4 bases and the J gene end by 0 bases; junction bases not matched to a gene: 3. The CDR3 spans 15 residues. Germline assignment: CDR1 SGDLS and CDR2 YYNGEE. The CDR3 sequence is CASSLLAGASYEQYF. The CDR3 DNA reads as TGTGCCAGCAGCTTACTAGCGGGAGCCTCCTACGAGCAGTACTTC.

In nucleotides, the CDR3 is TGTGCCAGCAGCTTTCAGGGGATCGGGAATTCACCCCTCCACTTT. This encodes CASSFQGIGNSPLHF. The chain uses TRBV5-4 and TRBJ1-6; D is possibly TRBD1 (6 bases). CDR1 and CDR2 from the germline V gene are SGHNT and YYREEE (reference sequence). The CDR3 extends over 15 amino acids. Trimming removed 2 bases from V and 7 bases from J, with 13 bases in between.

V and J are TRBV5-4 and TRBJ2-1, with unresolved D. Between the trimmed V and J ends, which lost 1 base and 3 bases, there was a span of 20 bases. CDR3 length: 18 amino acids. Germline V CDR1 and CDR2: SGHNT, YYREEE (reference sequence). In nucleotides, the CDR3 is TGTGCCAGCAGCTTGAGGGTTAAGAACTACCTCTACTACAATGAGCAGTTCTTC. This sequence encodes CASSLRVKNYLYYNEQFF. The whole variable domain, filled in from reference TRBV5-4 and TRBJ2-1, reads ETGVTQSPTHLIKTRGQQVTLRCSSQSGHNTVSWYQQALGQGPQFIFQYYREEENGRGNFPPRFSGLQFPNYSSELNVNALELDDSALYLCASSLRVKNYLYYNEQFFGPGTRLTVL.

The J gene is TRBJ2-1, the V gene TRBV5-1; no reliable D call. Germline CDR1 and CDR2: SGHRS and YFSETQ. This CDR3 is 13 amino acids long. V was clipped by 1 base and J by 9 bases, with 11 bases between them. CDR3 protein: CASSLQNRVEQFF. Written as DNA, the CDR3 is TGCGCCAGCAGCTTGCAGAATCGGGTTGAGCAGTTCTTC.

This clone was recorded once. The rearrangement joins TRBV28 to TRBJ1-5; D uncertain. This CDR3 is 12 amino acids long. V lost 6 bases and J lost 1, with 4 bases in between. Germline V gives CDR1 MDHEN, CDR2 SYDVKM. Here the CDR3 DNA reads TGTGCCAGCAGACAGAGCAATCAGCCCCAGCATTTT. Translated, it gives CASRQSNQPQHF.

For the CDR3, the DNA is TGTGCCAGCAGCTTAGGGGAGGAGCTGGAGACCCAGTACTTC. Its translation is CASSLGEELETQYF. The chain joins TRBV7-9 to TRBJ2-5; possible D gene TRBD2, 6 bases. This CDR3 contains 14 residues. V was pared by 1 base and J by 5 bases, with 11 bases between. Germline V gene data show CDR1 as SEHNR and CDR2 as FQNEAQ (reference sequence).

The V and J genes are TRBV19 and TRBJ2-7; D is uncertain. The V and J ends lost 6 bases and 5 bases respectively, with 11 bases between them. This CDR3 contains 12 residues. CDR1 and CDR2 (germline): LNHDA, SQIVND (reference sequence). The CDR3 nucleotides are TGTGCCAGTAGCCCAGGTAGGGACGAGCAGTACTTC. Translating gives CASSPGRDEQYF.

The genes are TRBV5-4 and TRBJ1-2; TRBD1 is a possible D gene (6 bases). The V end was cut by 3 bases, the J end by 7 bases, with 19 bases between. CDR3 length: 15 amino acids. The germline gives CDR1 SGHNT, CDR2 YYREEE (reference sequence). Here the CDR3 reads CASSWQATGSPGYTF. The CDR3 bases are TGTGCCAGCAGCTGGCAAGCAACAGGGAGTCCTGGCTACACCTTC.

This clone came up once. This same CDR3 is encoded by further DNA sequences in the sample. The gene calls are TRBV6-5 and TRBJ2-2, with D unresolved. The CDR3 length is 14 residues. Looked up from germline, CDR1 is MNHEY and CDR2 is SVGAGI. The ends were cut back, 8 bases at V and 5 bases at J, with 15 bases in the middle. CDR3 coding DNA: TGTGCCAGCGAAAGGGCGTTGGGAACCGGGGAGCTGTTTTTT. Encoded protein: CASERALGTGELFF.

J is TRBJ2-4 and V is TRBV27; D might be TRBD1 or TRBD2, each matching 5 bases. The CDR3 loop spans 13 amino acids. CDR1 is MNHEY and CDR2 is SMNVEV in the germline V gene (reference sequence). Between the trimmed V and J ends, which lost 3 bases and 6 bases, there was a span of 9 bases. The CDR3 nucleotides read TGTGCCAGCAGTTTTGGGGCGGGAAACATTCAGTACTTC. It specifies CASSFGAGNIQYF.

Here the CDR3 reads CASSVSPGVYNEQFF. The CDR3 nucleotides are TGTGCCAGTAGTGTCTCCCCCGGGGTCTACAATGAGCAGTTCTTC. V usage is TRBV19 and J usage is TRBJ2-1, with D perhaps TRBD2 (5 bases). The germline CDR1 and CDR2 sequences are LNHDA and SQIVND (reference sequence). Between the trimmed V and J ends, which lost 5 bases and 3 bases, there was a span of 14 bases. The CDR3 consists of 15 residues. The full variable domain, rest sourced from reference TRBV19 and TRBJ2-1, is DGGITQSPKYLFRKEGQNVTLSCEQNLNHDAMYWYRQDPGQGLRLIYYSQIVNDFQKGDIAEGYSVSREKKESFPLTVTSAQKNPTAFYLCASSVSPGVYNEQFFGPGTRLTVL.

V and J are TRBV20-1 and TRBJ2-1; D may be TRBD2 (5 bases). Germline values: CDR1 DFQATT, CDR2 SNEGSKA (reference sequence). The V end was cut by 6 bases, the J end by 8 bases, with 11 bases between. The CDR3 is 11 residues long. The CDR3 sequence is CSAPWRDEQFF. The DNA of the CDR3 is TGCAGTGCCCCTTGGCGGGATGAGCAGTTCTTC.

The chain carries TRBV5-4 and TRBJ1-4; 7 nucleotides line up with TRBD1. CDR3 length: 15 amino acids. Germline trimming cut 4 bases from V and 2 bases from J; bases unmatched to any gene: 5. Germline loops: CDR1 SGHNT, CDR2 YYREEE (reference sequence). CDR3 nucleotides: TGTGCCAGCAGCCCCGACAGGGTCACTAATGAAAAACTGTTTTTT. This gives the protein CASSPDRVTNEKLFF.

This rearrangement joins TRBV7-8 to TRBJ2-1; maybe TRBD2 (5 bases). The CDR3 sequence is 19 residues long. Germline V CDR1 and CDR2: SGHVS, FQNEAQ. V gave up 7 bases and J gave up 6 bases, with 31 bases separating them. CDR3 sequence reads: CASTQTRNQLVWVFNEQFF. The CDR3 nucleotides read TGTGCCAGCACTCAAACCCGGAACCAACTAGTCTGGGTTTTCAATGAGCAGTTCTTC.

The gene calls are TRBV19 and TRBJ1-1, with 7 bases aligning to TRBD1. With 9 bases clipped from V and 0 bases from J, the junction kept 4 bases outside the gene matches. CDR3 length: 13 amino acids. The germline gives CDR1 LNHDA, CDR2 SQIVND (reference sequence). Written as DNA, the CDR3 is TGTGCCAGCCAGGACAGGCTGAACACTGAAGCTTTCTTT. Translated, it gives CASQDRLNTEAFF.

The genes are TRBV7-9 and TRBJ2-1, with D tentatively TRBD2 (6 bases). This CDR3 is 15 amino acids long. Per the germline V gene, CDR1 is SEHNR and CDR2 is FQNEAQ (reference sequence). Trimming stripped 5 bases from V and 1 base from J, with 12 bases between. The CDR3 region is CASSNWGVSYNEQFF. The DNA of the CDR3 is TGTGCCAGCAGCAACTGGGGGGTTTCCTACAATGAGCAGTTCTTC. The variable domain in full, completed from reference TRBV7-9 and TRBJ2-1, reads DTGVSQNPRHKITKRGQNVTFRCDPISEHNRLYWYRQTLGQGPEFLTYFQNEAQLEKSRLLSDRFSAERPKGSFSTLEIQRTEQGDSAMYLCASSNWGVSYNEQFFGPGTRLTVL.

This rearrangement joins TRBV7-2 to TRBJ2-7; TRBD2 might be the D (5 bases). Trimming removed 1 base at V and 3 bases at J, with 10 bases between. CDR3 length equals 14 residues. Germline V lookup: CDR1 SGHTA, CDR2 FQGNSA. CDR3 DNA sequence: TGTGCCAGCAGCTTAGTTTTGGGGAGCTACGAGCAGTACTTC. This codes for CASSLVLGSYEQYF. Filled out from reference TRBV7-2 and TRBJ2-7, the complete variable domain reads GAGVSQSPSNKVTEKGKDVELRCDPISGHTALYWYRQSLGQGLEFLIYFQGNSAPDKSGLPSDRFSAERTGGSVSTLTIQRTQQEDSAVYLCASSLVLGSYEQYFGPGTRLTVT.

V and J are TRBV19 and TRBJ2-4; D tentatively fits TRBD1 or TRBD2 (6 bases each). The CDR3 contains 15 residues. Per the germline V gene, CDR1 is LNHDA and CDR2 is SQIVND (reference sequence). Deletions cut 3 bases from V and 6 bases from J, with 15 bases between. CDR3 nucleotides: TGTGCCAGTAGTATTCTAGCAGGAGGGGGAAACATTCAGTACTTC. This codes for CASSILAGGGNIQYF.

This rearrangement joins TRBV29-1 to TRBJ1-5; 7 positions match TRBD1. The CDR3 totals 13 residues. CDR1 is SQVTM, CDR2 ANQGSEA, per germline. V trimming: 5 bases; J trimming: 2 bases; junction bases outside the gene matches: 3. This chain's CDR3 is CSVTTGGNQPQHF. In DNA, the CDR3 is TGCAGCGTTACCACAGGGGGCAATCAGCCCCAGCATTTT.

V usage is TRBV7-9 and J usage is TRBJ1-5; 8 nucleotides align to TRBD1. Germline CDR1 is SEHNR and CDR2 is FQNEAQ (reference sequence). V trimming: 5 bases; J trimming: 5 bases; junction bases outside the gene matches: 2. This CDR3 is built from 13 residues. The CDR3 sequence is CASSPTGDQPQHF. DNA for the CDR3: TGTGCCAGCAGCCCGACAGGGGATCAGCCCCAGCATTTT.

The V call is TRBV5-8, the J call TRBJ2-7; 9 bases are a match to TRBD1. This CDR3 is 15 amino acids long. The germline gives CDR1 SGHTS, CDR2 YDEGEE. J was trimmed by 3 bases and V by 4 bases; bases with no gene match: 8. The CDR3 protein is CASSPLRTGDYEQYF. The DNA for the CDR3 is TGTGCCAGCAGCCCCCTCCGGACAGGGGACTACGAGCAGTACTTC.

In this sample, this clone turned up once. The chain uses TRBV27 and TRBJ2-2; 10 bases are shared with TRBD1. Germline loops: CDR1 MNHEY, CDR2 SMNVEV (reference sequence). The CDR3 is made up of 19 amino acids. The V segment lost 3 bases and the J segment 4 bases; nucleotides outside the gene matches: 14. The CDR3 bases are TGTGCCAGCAGTTTTGAGACAGGGGGCGCGTGGTCGAGCACCGGGGAGCTGTTTTTT. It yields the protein CASSFETGGAWSSTGELFF.

CDR3 sequence: CASRLNSGETQYF. CDR3 DNA sequence: TGTGCCAGCAGGCTAAATTCAGGAGAGACCCAGTACTTC. The rearrangement joins TRBV4-2 to TRBJ2-5, with D unresolved. Germline V gene sequence: CDR1 LGHNA, CDR2 YNFKEQ. The CDR3 is made up of 13 amino acids. V lost 6 bases, J lost 4 bases, and 12 bases lay in between.

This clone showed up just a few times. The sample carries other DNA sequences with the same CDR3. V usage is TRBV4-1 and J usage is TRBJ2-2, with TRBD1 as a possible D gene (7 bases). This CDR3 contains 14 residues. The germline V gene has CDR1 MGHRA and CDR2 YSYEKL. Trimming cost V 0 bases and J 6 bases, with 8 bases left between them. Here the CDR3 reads CASSQDRGAGELFF. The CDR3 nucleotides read TGCGCCAGCAGCCAAGACAGGGGGGCCGGGGAGCTGTTTTTT.

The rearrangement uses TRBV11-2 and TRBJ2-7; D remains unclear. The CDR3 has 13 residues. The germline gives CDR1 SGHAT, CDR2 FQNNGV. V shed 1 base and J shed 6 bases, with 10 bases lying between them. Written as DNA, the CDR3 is TGTGCCAGCAGCTTAGGGGCATCCGGCGAGCAGTACTTC. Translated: CASSLGASGEQYF.

CDR3 nucleotide sequence: TGTGCCAGCAGTCTCTCCGGGACAGGGGATGAAAAACTGTTTTTT. Translation gives CASSLSGTGDEKLFF. V is TRBV25-1 and J is TRBJ1-4, with 10 bases lining up with TRBD1. Germline-derived CDR1 and CDR2 are MGHDK and SYGVNS. J was trimmed by 6 bases and V by 5 bases; bases with no gene match: 6. The CDR3 covers 15 residues.

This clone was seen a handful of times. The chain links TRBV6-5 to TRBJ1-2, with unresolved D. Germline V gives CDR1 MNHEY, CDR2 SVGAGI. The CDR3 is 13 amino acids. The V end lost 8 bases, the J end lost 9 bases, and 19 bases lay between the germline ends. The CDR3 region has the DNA TGTGCCAGCTCCCAGGCAAAGTCAGATTGCTACACCTTC. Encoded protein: CASSQAKSDCYTF.

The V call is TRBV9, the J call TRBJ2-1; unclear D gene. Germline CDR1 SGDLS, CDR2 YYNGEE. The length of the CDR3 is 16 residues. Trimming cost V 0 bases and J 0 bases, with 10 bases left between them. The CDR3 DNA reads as TGTGCCAGCAGCGTAGCGGTACTGAGCTCCTACAATGAGCAGTTCTTC. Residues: CASSVAVLSSYNEQFF.

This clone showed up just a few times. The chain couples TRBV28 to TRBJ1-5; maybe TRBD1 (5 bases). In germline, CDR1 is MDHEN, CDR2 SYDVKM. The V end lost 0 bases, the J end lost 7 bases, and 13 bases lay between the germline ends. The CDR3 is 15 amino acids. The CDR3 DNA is TGTGCCAGCAGTTTATGGCCTCAGGGAGGCCAGCCCCAGCATTTT. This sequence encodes CASSLWPQGGQPQHF.

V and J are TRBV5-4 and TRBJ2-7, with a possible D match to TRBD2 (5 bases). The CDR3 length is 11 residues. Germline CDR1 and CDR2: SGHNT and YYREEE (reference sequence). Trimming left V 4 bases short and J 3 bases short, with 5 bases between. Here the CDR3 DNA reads TGTGCCAGCAGCGAGGGCTACGAGCAGTACTTC. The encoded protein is CASSEGYEQYF.